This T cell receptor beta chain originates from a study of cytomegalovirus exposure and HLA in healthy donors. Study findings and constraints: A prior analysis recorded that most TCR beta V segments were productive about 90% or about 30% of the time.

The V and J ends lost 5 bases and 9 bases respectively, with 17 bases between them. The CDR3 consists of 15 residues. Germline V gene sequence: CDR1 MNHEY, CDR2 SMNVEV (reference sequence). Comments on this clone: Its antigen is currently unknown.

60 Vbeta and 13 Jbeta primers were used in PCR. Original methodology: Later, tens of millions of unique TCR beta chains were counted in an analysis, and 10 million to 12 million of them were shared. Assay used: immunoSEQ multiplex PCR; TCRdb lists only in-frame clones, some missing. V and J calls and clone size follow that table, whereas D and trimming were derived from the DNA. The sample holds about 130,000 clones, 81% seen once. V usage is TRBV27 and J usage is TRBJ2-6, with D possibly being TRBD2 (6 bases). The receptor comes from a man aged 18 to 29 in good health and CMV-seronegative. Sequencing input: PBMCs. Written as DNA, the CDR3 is TGTGCCAGCAGTCTCATGGAGGGAGTCTTCAACGTCCTGACTTTC. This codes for CASSLMEGVFNVLTF.